This entry lists 8 T cell receptor beta chains sequenced from one sample in a study of T-cell reconstitution after alpha-beta-depleted transplantation in children. Using unique molecular identifiers, the investigators prepared the TCRbeta library. TCRdb reanalysed the PCR reads using MiXCR and keeps one entry per CDR3 protein. The sample consists of around 370,000 distinct CDR3 sequences, 10% of them appearing once. The sequencing here drew on PBMCs from the stem cell graft donor, taken from the stem cell graft. The receptors here all came from a human donor who donated a stem cell graft to a child with acute lymphoblastic leukemia.

A few counts support this clonotype. This chain connects TRBV3-1 to TRBJ2-3; 8 positions agree with TRBD2. V lost 6 bases to trimming and J lost 4 bases; unmatched junction nucleotides: 6. The CDR3 is 14 residues long. Germline V lookup: CDR1 LGHDT, CDR2 YNNKEL (reference sequence). The CDR3 coding sequence is TGTGCCAGCAGGAGGAGCGGGAGCGCAGATACGCAGTATTTT. Translation gives CASRRSGSADTQYF.

The chain couples TRBV3-1 to TRBJ2-1, with TRBD2 matching 11 bases. The junction had 13 bases not matched to a gene; V was cut back by 6 bases and J by 3 bases. The V gene's germline CDR1 is LGHDT and CDR2 YNNKEL (reference sequence). The CDR3 is 18 amino acids. The CDR3 DNA is TGTGCCAGCAGTCCGGGACTAGCGGAAAGTACCTACTACAATGAGCAGTTCTTC. Translation: CASSPGLAESTYYNEQFF.

The V and J genes are TRBV20-1 and TRBJ2-5; 9 bases agree with TRBD2. CDR1 and CDR2 (germline): DFQATT, SNEGSKA (reference sequence). This CDR3 contains 15 residues. V lost 1 base and J lost 1; bases outside the gene matches: 4. The CDR3 bases are TGCAGTGCTAGAGGGGGGCGGGAGGGCCAAGAGACCCAGTACTTC. Encoded protein: CSARGGREGQETQYF.

The chain uses TRBV4-3 and TRBJ1-5; no clear D gene. V shed 1 base and J shed 2 bases, with 12 bases lying between them. This CDR3 comprises 16 residues. Germline CDR1 and CDR2: LGHNA and YSLEER. CDR3 coding DNA: TGCGCCAGCAGCCAAGGGGCCGCGTGGGGCAATCAGCCCCAGCATTTT. Its protein is CASSQGAAWGNQPQHF.

The sample holds a few counts of this clonotype. CDR3 sequence: CATSRTGGGEQYF. DNA of the CDR3: TGTGCCACCTCCAGGACAGGGGGCGGAGAGCAGTACTTC. V gene TRBV6-2 or TRBV6-3 combines with J gene TRBJ2-7; 11 positions agree with TRBD1. Looked up from germline, CDR1 is MNHEY and CDR2 is SVGEGT. Trimming at V came to 10 bases and at J to 7 bases, leaving 9 bases not matched to a gene. The CDR3 sequence is 13 residues long.

The V call is TRBV4-1, the J call TRBJ1-2; D may be TRBD1 (5 bases). Germline values: CDR1 MGHRA, CDR2 YSYEKL. The CDR3 totals 17 residues. The V end was cut by 0 bases, the J end by 5 bases, with 19 bases between. The CDR3 region is CASSQDKEGATSYGYTF. The CDR3 nucleotides read TGCGCCAGCAGCCAAGATAAAGAAGGGGCAACCTCGTATGGCTACACCTTC.

This chain joins TRBV18 and TRBJ2-3; 8 bases map to TRBD2. With 3 bases clipped from V and 0 bases from J, the junction kept 11 bases outside the gene matches. CDR3 length: 18 amino acids. CDR1 and CDR2 (germline): KGHSH, LQKENI. This chain's CDR3 is CASSPFSRTSGSTDTQYF. DNA for the CDR3: TGTGCCAGCTCACCTTTTTCGAGAACTAGCGGAAGCACAGATACGCAGTATTTT.

The V gene is TRBV9, the J gene TRBJ2-2; 11 bases match TRBD2. The CDR3 loop spans 18 amino acids. CDR1 is SGDLS, CDR2 YYNGEE, per germline. V was clipped by 0 bases and J by 2 bases; unmatched bases: 6. As DNA, the CDR3 is TGTGCCAGCAGCGTAGGGCTAGCGGGAGGCCTCAACACCGGGGAGCTGTTTTTT. Translation: CASSVGLAGGLNTGELFF.